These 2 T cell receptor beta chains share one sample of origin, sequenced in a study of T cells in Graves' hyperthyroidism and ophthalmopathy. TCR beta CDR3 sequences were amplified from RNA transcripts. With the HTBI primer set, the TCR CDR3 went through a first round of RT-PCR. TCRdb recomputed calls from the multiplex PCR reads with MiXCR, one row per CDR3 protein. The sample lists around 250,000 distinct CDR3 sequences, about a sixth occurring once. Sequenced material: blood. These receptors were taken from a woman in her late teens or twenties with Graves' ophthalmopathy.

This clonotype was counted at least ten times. As DNA, the CDR3 is TGTGCCAGCACAAACTACAATGAGCAGTTCTTC. Its translation: CASTNYNEQFF. The V and J genes are TRBV12-3 or TRBV12-4 and TRBJ2-1, with D unresolved. CDR3 size: 11 residues. Trimming took 7 bases from V and 3 from J, leaving 4 bases between them.

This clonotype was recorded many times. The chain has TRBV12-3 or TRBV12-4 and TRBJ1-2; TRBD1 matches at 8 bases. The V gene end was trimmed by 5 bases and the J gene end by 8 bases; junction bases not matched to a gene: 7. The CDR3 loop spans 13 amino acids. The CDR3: CASSPRQGHGYTF. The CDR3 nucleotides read TGTGCCAGCAGTCCCAGACAGGGGCACGGCTACACCTTC.